This paragraph covers one T cell receptor (beta chain) sequence. CDR1 is DFQATT and CDR2 is SNEGSKA in the germline V gene (reference sequence). CDR3 length: 12 residues. V was clipped by 5 bases and J by 5 bases; unmatched bases: 4. These data are taken from a study of T-cell reconstitution after alpha-beta-depleted transplantation in children. During its preparation, the TCRbeta library received unique molecular identifiers. TCRdb passed the PCR reads through MiXCR, listing each CDR3 protein once. The repertoire holds approximately 350,000 distinct CDR3 sequences, with 15% to 20% as singletons. The rearrangement joins TRBV20-1 to TRBJ2-7; 9 bases are shared with TRBD1. This TCR derives from a male patient aged 2-15 years who had a stem cell transplant for acute lymphoblastic leukemia, so the T cells may come from the graft donor. Specimen: PBMCs, mostly from graft donor cells, collected 360 days after TCRalphabeta/CD19-depleted stem cell transplant. The CDR3 protein is CSAHRGPDEQYF. CDR3 DNA sequence: TGCAGTGCTCACAGGGGGCCCGACGAGCAGTACTTC.